These T cell receptor beta chains were read from a single sample in a study of T cells in localized non-small cell lung cancer. Assay used: immunoSEQ multiplex PCR; TCRdb lists only in-frame clones, some missing. The sample holds more than 20,000 clones; 75% to 90% are singletons and the top ten take roughly an eighth. The sequenced sample was peripheral blood, obtained before any cancer treatment. Receptor source: a female donor aged 60 or older with stage I lung adenocarcinoma. Each CDR3 is given with its conserved first and last residue. Each record gives: J gene, V gene, clone size, D gene, CDR3 DNA, CDR3 protein. A D gene is named only where the DNA matches it firmly. The size entry is marked missing in some rows and otherwise reads once, few, many or a size class.

j_call: TRBJ1-1
v_call: TRBV9
clone_size: -
d_call: TRBD1
cdr3_nt: TGTGCCAGCAGCGACGGGACAGTCCCGATGAACACTGAAGCTTTCTTT
cdr3_aa: CASSDGTVPMNTEAFF

j_call: TRBJ1-5
v_call: TRBV18
clone_size: -
d_call: TRBD1
cdr3_nt: TGTGCCAGCTCACCGCAGGGGACAGGGGTTCAGCCCCAGCATTTT
cdr3_aa: CASSPQGTGVQPQHF

j_call: TRBJ2-3
v_call: TRBV5-6
clone_size: -
d_call: TRBD2
cdr3_nt: TGTGCCAGCAGCTTGAGGGGACTAGCGGGTTTTCTCACAGATACGCAGTATTTT
cdr3_aa: CASSLRGLAGFLTDTQYF

j_call: TRBJ2-4
v_call: TRBV19
clone_size: -
d_call: -
cdr3_nt: TGTGCCAGTAGGGGCTTTGTTACAGGGACCAAAAACATTCAGTACTTC
cdr3_aa: CASRGFVTGTKNIQYF

j_call: TRBJ2-2
v_call: TRBV18
clone_size: -
d_call: TRBD2
cdr3_nt: TGTGCCAGCTCACCAGGACTAGCGGGATCTACCGGGGAGCTGTTTTTT
cdr3_aa: CASSPGLAGSTGELFF

j_call: TRBJ1-1
v_call: TRBV4-2
clone_size: -
d_call: -
cdr3_nt: TGTGCCAGCAGTCGACAGATGAACACTGAAGCTTTCTTT
cdr3_aa: CASSRQMNTEAFF

j_call: TRBJ1-1
v_call: TRBV28
clone_size: -
d_call: -
cdr3_nt: TGTGCCAGCAGTTCCCCGGGGTCGGACACTGAAGCTTTCTTT
cdr3_aa: CASSSPGSDTEAFF

j_call: TRBJ1-1
v_call: TRBV7-3
clone_size: -
d_call: -
cdr3_nt: TGTGCCAGCAGCCTACAGGGTAACACTGAAGCTTTCTTT
cdr3_aa: CASSLQGNTEAFF

j_call: TRBJ1-2
v_call: TRBV2
clone_size: -
d_call: -
cdr3_nt: TGTGCCAGCACGGAAGCCGACTACTATGGCTACACCTTC
cdr3_aa: CASTEADYYGYTF

j_call: TRBJ1-1
v_call: TRBV7-9
clone_size: -
d_call: -
cdr3_nt: TGTGCCAGCAGCTTTGGACAGTTGAACACTGAAGCTTTCTTT
cdr3_aa: CASSFGQLNTEAFF

j_call: TRBJ1-6
v_call: TRBV30
clone_size: -
d_call: -
cdr3_nt: TGTGCCTGGACCAGGTCGGGGGAGAGGTTCAATTCACCCCTCCACTTT
cdr3_aa: CAWTRSGERFNSPLHF

j_call: TRBJ1-2
v_call: TRBV5-1
clone_size: -
d_call: -
cdr3_nt: TGCGCCAGCAGCTTGGGTGGTGGCTATGGCTACACCTTC
cdr3_aa: CASSLGGGYGYTF

j_call: TRBJ2-1
v_call: TRBV4-2
clone_size: -
d_call: -
cdr3_nt: TGTGCCAGCAGCCAAGAGGTAGGGGCAGCCTACAATGAGCAGTTCTTC
cdr3_aa: CASSQEVGAAYNEQFF

j_call: TRBJ2-7
v_call: TRBV19
clone_size: -
d_call: TRBD1
cdr3_nt: TGTGCCAGTAGTACCGGGACAGGGAAACGCGAGCAGTACTTC
cdr3_aa: CASSTGTGKREQYF

j_call: TRBJ2-5
v_call: TRBV7-9
clone_size: -
d_call: TRBD1
cdr3_nt: TGTGCCAGCAGCTTAGTCCGGGACAGGGGGCTTGAGACCCAGTACTTC
cdr3_aa: CASSLVRDRGLETQYF

j_call: TRBJ1-2
v_call: TRBV30
clone_size: -
d_call: -
cdr3_nt: TGTGCCTGGAGTTTATGGCAGGGGAACGGCTACACCTTC
cdr3_aa: CAWSLWQGNGYTF

j_call: TRBJ2-5
v_call: TRBV9
clone_size: -
d_call: -
cdr3_nt: TGTGCCAGCAGCATCGGACAGACACAAGAGACCCAGTACTTC
cdr3_aa: CASSIGQTQETQYF

j_call: TRBJ1-2
v_call: TRBV6-1
clone_size: -
d_call: -
cdr3_nt: TGTGCCAGCAGTGAAGCAGGAGAGAGAGAGGGCTACACCTTC
cdr3_aa: CASSEAGEREGYTF

j_call: TRBJ2-2
v_call: TRBV27
clone_size: -
d_call: -
cdr3_nt: TGTGCCAGCCGGGTTGGGGGCACCTCCACCGGGGAGCTGTTTTTT
cdr3_aa: CASRVGGTSTGELFF

j_call: TRBJ1-2
v_call: TRBV5-4
clone_size: -
d_call: -
cdr3_nt: TGTGCCAGCAGCTTGGACAGAAACTATGGCTACACCTTC
cdr3_aa: CASSLDRNYGYTF

j_call: TRBJ2-3
v_call: TRBV6-5
clone_size: -
d_call: -
cdr3_nt: TGTGCCAGCAAGAACCGCAGGGGTACGGATACGCAGTATTTT
cdr3_aa: CASKNRRGTDTQYF

j_call: TRBJ2-5
v_call: TRBV5-1
clone_size: -
d_call: -
cdr3_nt: TGCGCCAGCAGCTTGTCAGGGGTCAAAGAGACCCAGTACTTC
cdr3_aa: CASSLSGVKETQYF

j_call: TRBJ1-1
v_call: TRBV5-6
clone_size: -
d_call: -
cdr3_nt: TGTGCCAGCAGCTTCGGGACTACTGAAGCTTTCTTT
cdr3_aa: CASSFGTTEAFF

j_call: TRBJ1-2
v_call: TRBV2
clone_size: -
d_call: TRBD1
cdr3_nt: TGTGCCAGCAGCGCGGATACAGGGGGGAACTATGGCTACACCTTC
cdr3_aa: CASSADTGGNYGYTF

j_call: TRBJ1-4
v_call: TRBV30
clone_size: -
d_call: TRBD1
cdr3_nt: TGTGCCTGGAGTTCCCAGCGGACAGGGGGCGCCTCAGTACTGTTTTTT
cdr3_aa: CAWSSQRTGGASVLFF

j_call: TRBJ2-2
v_call: TRBV9
clone_size: -
d_call: -
cdr3_nt: TGTGCCAGCAGCGTAGAGCCTTTACCCCACGGGGAGCTGTTTTTT
cdr3_aa: CASSVEPLPHGELFF

j_call: TRBJ1-1
v_call: TRBV6-6
clone_size: -
d_call: -
cdr3_nt: TGTGCCAGCAGTTACCACAAGGGCGACACTGAAGCTTTCTTT
cdr3_aa: CASSYHKGDTEAFF

j_call: TRBJ2-7
v_call: TRBV7-9
clone_size: once
d_call: -
cdr3_nt: TGTGCCAGCAGCTTAGCGCACGCGGCGGGGGAGCAGTACTTC
cdr3_aa: CASSLAHAAGEQYF

j_call: TRBJ1-2
v_call: TRBV7-9
clone_size: -
d_call: -
cdr3_nt: TGTGCCAGCAGCTTACAGGGAGGGCCTTTTTGGTATGGCTACACCTTC
cdr3_aa: CASSLQGGPFWYGYTF

j_call: TRBJ2-7
v_call: TRBV7-9
clone_size: -
d_call: TRBD2
cdr3_nt: TGTGCCAGCAGCTTAGCCAGGACTAGCGGGAACTACGAGCAGTACTTC
cdr3_aa: CASSLARTSGNYEQYF

j_call: TRBJ1-1
v_call: TRBV5-1
clone_size: -
d_call: -
cdr3_nt: TGCGCCAGCAGCTCCTTTGGACTTGAAGCTTTCTTT
cdr3_aa: CASSSFGLEAFF

j_call: TRBJ2-7
v_call: TRBV7-3
clone_size: -
d_call: TRBD2
cdr3_nt: TGTGCCAGCAGCCCCACGGCGGGAGAGTACGAGCAGTACTTC
cdr3_aa: CASSPTAGEYEQYF

j_call: TRBJ1-4
v_call: TRBV15
clone_size: -
d_call: -
cdr3_nt: TGTGCCACCAGGAGGCGAAATGAAAAACTGTTTTTT
cdr3_aa: CATRRRNEKLFF

j_call: TRBJ1-5
v_call: TRBV4-1
clone_size: -
d_call: -
cdr3_nt: TGCGCCAGCAGCCCCACCTCCAGGGAAGCTAGCAATCAGCCCCAGCATTTT
cdr3_aa: CASSPTSREASNQPQHF

j_call: TRBJ2-5
v_call: TRBV30
clone_size: -
d_call: TRBD1
cdr3_nt: TGTGCCTGGAGTGGGGGACAGAGGTTAGAGACCCAGTACTTC
cdr3_aa: CAWSGGQRLETQYF

j_call: TRBJ2-2
v_call: TRBV7-2
clone_size: -
d_call: -
cdr3_nt: TGTGCCAGCAGCGTGGCGGCAGGGGCGGCCGGGGAGCTGTTTTTT
cdr3_aa: CASSVAAGAAGELFF

j_call: TRBJ1-5
v_call: TRBV23-1
clone_size: few
d_call: -
cdr3_nt: TGCGCCAGCACCGAGAAAAGGAGCAATCAGCCCCAGCATTTT
cdr3_aa: CASTEKRSNQPQHF

j_call: TRBJ2-1
v_call: TRBV7-6
clone_size: -
d_call: -
cdr3_nt: TGTGCCAGCAGCTTAGCCGGTCACAATGAGCAGTTCTTC
cdr3_aa: CASSLAGHNEQFF

j_call: TRBJ1-4
v_call: TRBV6-6
clone_size: -
d_call: TRBD1
cdr3_nt: TGTGCCAGCAGTACGGGGACAGGGTCGGGAAAACTGTTTTTT
cdr3_aa: CASSTGTGSGKLFF

j_call: TRBJ1-2
v_call: TRBV5-6
clone_size: once
d_call: TRBD1
cdr3_nt: TGTGCCAGCAGCTTGGAACAGGGGGCTAACTATGGCTACACCTTC
cdr3_aa: CASSLEQGANYGYTF

j_call: TRBJ1-5
v_call: TRBV7-8
clone_size: -
d_call: -
cdr3_nt: TGTGCCAGCAGCTTCCCAGGGGATCAGCCCCAGCATTTT
cdr3_aa: CASSFPGDQPQHF

j_call: TRBJ1-1
v_call: TRBV6-6
clone_size: -
d_call: TRBD1
cdr3_nt: TGTGCCAGCAGTCCCGGACAGGGGGTCGACACTGAAGCTTTCTTT
cdr3_aa: CASSPGQGVDTEAFF

j_call: TRBJ2-3
v_call: TRBV30
clone_size: -
d_call: -
cdr3_nt: TGTGCCTGGGGGGGCCAGGGGCGGACAGATACGCAGTATTTT
cdr3_aa: CAWGGQGRTDTQYF